These 32 T cell receptor beta chains were all obtained from the same sample, sequenced in a study of T cell repertoires and Cas9 in healthy adults (dated 2018 in TCRdb). Libraries were built with the immunoSEQ multiplex PCR assay. Entries here come from immuneACCESS through TCRdb and include only in-frame sequences with V and J called. Some clones fail to appear in such tables; in the studies checked, an unresolved V gene covers under half of the shortfall, and the cause of the remainder is unknown. The sample has 20,000 to 25,000 clones on record, around 90% of them singletons. Jointly, the top ten make up 0.6% to 0.8% of the sample. The sample consisted of CD4+ effector T cells (CD127+, CD25-, CD137-, CD154-) from PBMCs; culture status not recorded. Source of these receptors: a human donor in good health.

CDR3 DNA: TGTGCCAGTAGTCCCTGGACCAAGGACTATGGCTACACCTTC. Translating gives CASSPWTKDYGYTF. The V gene is TRBV19, the J gene TRBJ1-2, with D uncertain. The germline V gene encodes CDR1 LNHDA and CDR2 SQIVND (reference sequence). The CDR3 length is 14 residues. Trimming removed 5 bases at V and 3 bases at J, with 13 bases between.

The chain is built from TRBV28 and TRBJ1-4, with D possibly being TRBD1 (6 bases). Trimming shortened V by 8 bases and J by 0 bases, and 13 bases separated the two germline ends. CDR3 length equals 15 residues. Germline V gene data show CDR1 as MDHEN and CDR2 as SYDVKM. In nucleotides, the CDR3 is TGTGCCAGCGGCAACAGGGATTCAACTAATGAAAAACTGTTTTTT. Translated, it gives CASGNRDSTNEKLFF.

V gene TRBV6-1 combines with J gene TRBJ2-5; a possible D gene is TRBD2 (7 bases). CDR1 MNHNS and CDR2 SASEGT come from the germline V gene. This CDR3 is built from 14 residues. V shed 7 bases and J shed 0 bases, with 12 bases lying between them. CDR3 sequence (DNA): TGTGCCAGCACCAGGGGACTAAACCAAGAGACCCAGTACTTC. Encoded protein: CASTRGLNQETQYF.

This chain joins TRBV4-1 and TRBJ2-3; 15 bases map to TRBD2. Germline-derived CDR1 and CDR2 are MGHRA and YSYEKL. The CDR3 covers 22 residues. With V trimmed by 0 bases and J by 9 bases, 22 bases remained unmatched. The CDR3 bases are TGCGCCAGCAGCCAAGACTACATCCCCGGGACTAGCGGGGGGCCTTTATCAATAACGCAGTATTTT. It codes for CASSQDYIPGTSGGPLSITQYF.

Notes on this clone: Germline is not matched at one junction end, which may reflect a read error. This chain links TRBV5-1 with TRBJ1-3; D is unresolved. In germline, CDR1 is SGHRS, CDR2 YFSETQ. This CDR3 comprises 16 residues. This CDR3 is CASSSGPDATGNTIYF. CDR3 bases: TGCGCCAGCAGCTCCGGACCCGACGCAACTGGGAACACCATATATTTT.

This sequence joins TRBV9 and TRBJ2-3, with 7 bases that match TRBD2. Germline trimming cut 1 base from V and 5 bases from J; bases unmatched to any gene: 7. This CDR3 contains 15 residues. The V gene's germline CDR1 is SGDLS and CDR2 YYNGEE. CDR3 region: CASSVREGSGDTQYF. DNA for the CDR3: TGTGCCAGCAGCGTAAGGGAGGGATCGGGAGATACGCAGTATTTT.

In its sample, this clone was seen once. This chain links TRBV19 with TRBJ2-7, with D perhaps TRBD1 (5 bases). The germline V gene encodes CDR1 LNHDA and CDR2 SQIVND (reference sequence). V shed 5 bases and J shed 2 bases, with 7 bases lying between them. The CDR3 is 12 amino acids. Here the CDR3 DNA reads TGTGCCAGTAGTTCGGACACCTACGAGCAGTACTTC. This codes for CASSSDTYEQYF.

As for this clone: An end of the junction differs from the germline gene, which may be a read error. Other nucleotide sequences in the sample specify the same CDR3. The V call is TRBV18, the J call TRBJ2-7, with D unclear. Germline CDR1 and CDR2: KGHSH and LQKENI. This CDR3 contains 14 residues. DNA of the CDR3: TGTGCCAGCTCGCCACCTTACGGAACCTACGAGCAGTACTTC. Amino acid sequence: CASSPPYGTYEQYF.

V gene TRBV13 combines with J gene TRBJ2-7, with TRBD1 matching over 8 bases. The V gene end was trimmed by 3 bases and the J gene end by 5 bases; junction bases not matched to a gene: 6. The V gene's germline CDR1 is PRHDT and CDR2 FYEKMQ (reference sequence). The CDR3 spans 14 residues. CDR3 nucleotides: TGTGCCAGCAGCTTCCGGACAGGGCTTGACGAGCAGTACTTC. Its translation is CASSFRTGLDEQYF.

The chain joins TRBV2 to TRBJ2-1, with a weak D call TRBD1 (5 bases). Trimming pared 6 bases from V and 0 bases from J, leaving 9 bases between. The CDR3 consists of 14 residues. CDR1 and CDR2 (germline): SNHLY, FYNNEI. CDR3 region: CASRQGYSYNEQFF. In DNA, the CDR3 is TGTGCCAGCAGGCAGGGATACTCCTACAATGAGCAGTTCTTC.

The rearrangement links TRBV7-9 to TRBJ1-2; D unclear. The CDR3 loop spans 14 amino acids. Germline V lookup: CDR1 SEHNR, CDR2 FQNEAQ (reference sequence). V gave up 5 bases and J gave up 0 bases, with 10 bases separating them. The CDR3: CASSGPPTNYGYTF. The CDR3, as DNA: TGTGCCAGCAGCGGCCCCCCCACTAACTATGGCTACACCTTC.

The J gene is TRBJ2-5, the V gene TRBV6-1; D unresolved. The CDR3 consists of 11 residues. Trimming shortened V by 11 bases and J by 7 bases, and 14 bases separated the two germline ends. CDR1 and CDR2 (germline): MNHNS, SASEGT. The CDR3 region is CAALWEGTQYF. In DNA, the CDR3 is TGTGCCGCATTATGGGAAGGGACCCAGTACTTC.

This chain uses TRBV5-1 with TRBJ2-7, with TRBD2 matching over 12 bases. There are 14 residues in the CDR3. V lost 3 bases to trimming and J lost 3 bases; unmatched junction nucleotides: 1. Per the germline V gene, CDR1 is SGHRS and CDR2 is YFSETQ. CDR3 bases: TGCGCCAGCAGCTCTAGCGGGGGGGACTACGAGCAGTACTTC. Its protein product is CASSSSGGDYEQYF.

V gene TRBV7-2 combines with J gene TRBJ2-2; 8 positions match TRBD2. The V gene's germline CDR1 is SGHTA and CDR2 FQGNSA. J gave up 0 bases and V 2 bases, and 2 bases lay outside the gene matches. This CDR3 comprises 16 residues. In DNA, the CDR3 is TGTGCCAGCAGCTTACGCGGGGGGTCGAACACCGGGGAGCTGTTTTTT. It yields the protein CASSLRGGSNTGELFF.

V gene TRBV10-3 combines with J gene TRBJ1-1; D is uncertain. CDR3 length equals 13 residues. V was cut by 6 bases and J by 2 bases, with 10 bases left in between. Per the germline V gene, CDR1 is ENHRY and CDR2 is SYGVKD. The CDR3 DNA is TGTGCCATCAGCCAATTGTCCAACACTGAAGCTTTCTTT. Translation gives CAISQLSNTEAFF.

The chain recombines TRBV18 with TRBJ1-2; no definite D call. Between the trimmed V and J ends, which lost 5 bases and 3 bases, there was a span of 7 bases. Germline assignment: CDR1 KGHSH and CDR2 LQKENI. The CDR3 runs to 12 residues. This chain's CDR3 is CASSATDYGYTF. DNA for the CDR3: TGTGCCAGCTCAGCAACGGACTATGGCTACACCTTC.

CDR3 in amino acids: CASRDRGLNSPLHF. CDR3 DNA: TGTGCCAGCAGGGACAGGGGGCTGAATTCACCCCTCCACTTT. This rearrangement joins TRBV6-4 to TRBJ1-6; 11 bases match TRBD1. Germline V gene data show CDR1 as MRHNA and CDR2 as SNTAGT. The CDR3 covers 14 residues. With V trimmed by 6 bases and J by 7 bases, 2 bases remained unmatched.

V gene TRBV28 combines with J gene TRBJ2-7, with TRBD1 matching 7 bases. With V trimmed by 4 bases and J by 2 bases, 8 bases remained unmatched. The CDR3 contains 15 residues. The V gene's germline CDR1 is MDHEN and CDR2 SYDVKM. The CDR3 sequence: CASSSTGDPTYEQYF. The CDR3 DNA sequence: TGTGCCAGCAGTTCTACAGGGGACCCAACCTACGAGCAGTACTTC.

Comment on this clone: It is unclear where the CDR3 begins or ends on the DNA, so no DNA is shown, and the CDR3 is as TCRdb lists it. V gene TRBV21-1 combines with J gene TRBJ1-1. TRBV21-1 is a documented pseudogene. The CDR3 has 15 amino acids, counting both end residues. The CDR3 region is CASSKVGRGNTEAFF.

This chain joins TRBV6-1 and TRBJ2-2, with D perhaps TRBD2 (6 bases). In germline, CDR1 is MNHNS, CDR2 SASEGT. CDR3 length: 14 residues. V was cut by 6 bases and J by 7 bases, with 15 bases left in between. CDR3 DNA: TGTGCCAGCAGCCCGCGGGGCCCAATCGGGGAGCTGTTTTTT. Amino acid sequence: CASSPRGPIGELFF.

V and J are TRBV11-3 and TRBJ1-4; no clear D gene. This CDR3 has 14 residues. Per the germline V gene, CDR1 is SGHNT and CDR2 is YENEEA. V lost 4 bases to trimming and J lost 3 bases, with 9 bases between them. CDR3 DNA sequence: TGTGCCAGCAGCTCCTCCTCAGCTAATGAAAAACTGTTTTTT. Amino acid sequence: CASSSSSANEKLFF.

This clone came up a few times. The chain couples TRBV5-4 to TRBJ2-4; no clear D. The CDR3 covers 17 residues. V lost 0 bases and J lost 7, with 20 bases in between. Germline V lookup: CDR1 SGHNT, CDR2 YYREEE (reference sequence). The CDR3 coding sequence is TGTGCCAGCAGCTTGGGTGGTAGTATGGGCCCCGACAACATTCAGTACTTC. Translation gives CASSLGGSMGPDNIQYF.

The genes are TRBV7-2 and TRBJ1-6, with D tentatively TRBD1 (6 bases). Germline CDR1 SGHTA, CDR2 FQGNSA. With 3 bases removed from V and 2 bases from J, the gap between germline ends came to 20 bases. The CDR3 sequence is 19 residues long. CDR3 protein: CASSFTWATGQPYNSPLHF. The CDR3 nucleotides are TGTGCCAGCAGCTTTACTTGGGCGACAGGTCAGCCCTATAATTCACCCCTCCACTTT.

The rearrangement uses TRBV5-1 and TRBJ1-1; D remains ambiguous. The germline CDR1 and CDR2 sequences are SGHRS and YFSETQ. This CDR3 has 18 amino acids. Trimming took off 4 bases at V and 2 bases at J, with 24 bases between the two ends. The CDR3 coding sequence is TGCGCCAGCAGCACCCCCCGATGGAGGGAAGGAGGAAACACTGAAGCTTTCTTT. Translating it yields CASSTPRWREGGNTEAFF.

This clone appeared once. V usage is TRBV6-1 and J usage is TRBJ2-3, with 9 bases matching TRBD2. The CDR3 loop spans 14 amino acids. Germline CDR1 reads MNHNS; CDR2 reads SASEGT. V was pared by 6 bases and J by 4 bases, with 5 bases of the junction left unmatched. CDR3 residues: CASRVAGEADTQYF. The CDR3 DNA sequence: TGTGCCAGCAGAGTAGCGGGGGAGGCAGATACGCAGTATTTT.

The chain couples TRBV6-6 to TRBJ1-2, with unresolved D. Trimming removed 5 bases at V and 8 bases at J, with 12 bases between. Germline CDR1 MNHNY, CDR2 SVGAGI (reference sequence). There are 12 residues in the CDR3. The CDR3 sequence: CASSQEPGGYTF. The DNA for the CDR3 is TGTGCCAGCAGTCAGGAACCAGGAGGCTACACCTTC.

This clone was counted once. V gene TRBV30 combines with J gene TRBJ1-2, with D perhaps TRBD1 (5 bases). With 2 bases removed from V and 7 bases from J, the gap between germline ends came to 20 bases. Germline V gene lookup returns CDR1 GTSNPN and CDR2 SVGIG (reference sequence). CDR3 length: 15 residues. Here the CDR3 DNA reads TGTGCCTGGAGTCCGGGTATGGGGGGGAGTCGTGGCTACACCTTC. This translates into CAWSPGMGGSRGYTF.

CDR3 region: CASSESDSVPYNEQFF. The DNA for the CDR3 is TGTGCCAGCAGTGAATCGGACAGCGTTCCCTACAATGAGCAGTTCTTC. The rearrangement uses TRBV25-1 and TRBJ2-1; tentatively, D is TRBD1 (6 bases). The CDR3 length is 16 residues. The germline V gene has CDR1 MGHDK and CDR2 SYGVNS. Trimming took 1 base from V and 2 from J, leaving 12 bases between them.

The rearrangement joins TRBV28 to TRBJ1-1; TRBD1 is a possible D gene (5 bases). The CDR3 spans 16 residues. Trimming cost V 5 bases and J 1 base, with 17 bases left between them. Per germline, CDR1 MDHEN and CDR2 SYDVKM. The chain's CDR3 is CASSPLSGLRNTEAFF. CDR3 nucleotide sequence: TGTGCCAGCAGTCCCTTGTCGGGACTCCGGAACACTGAAGCTTTCTTT.

The rearrangement links TRBV5-6 to TRBJ2-1; D is tentatively TRBD1 or TRBD2 (5 bases each). Trimming cost V 0 bases and J 0 bases, with 10 bases left between them. This CDR3 contains 16 residues. The germline CDR1 and CDR2 sequences are SGHDT and YYEEEE. CDR3 amino acids: CASSLGGPSSYNEQFF. In DNA form, the CDR3 reads TGTGCCAGCAGCTTGGGGGGACCCAGCTCCTACAATGAGCAGTTCTTC.

As regards this clone: The germline gene is not matched at one end of the junction; a read error may be the cause. This chain uses TRBV4-2 with TRBJ2-2, with TRBD2 as a possible D gene (6 bases). CDR1 LGHNA and CDR2 YNFKEQ come from the germline V gene. This CDR3 region has 15 residues. The CDR3 reads CASSPGRSHTGGLFF. The CDR3 bases are TGTGCCAGCAGCCCGGGACGGTCCCACACCGGGGGGCTGTTTTTT.

The chain recombines TRBV5-1 with TRBJ2-5, with TRBD1 matching 7 bases. The DNA end lines up better with TRBJ2-7; the J call may be wrong. The germline gives CDR1 SGHRS, CDR2 YFSETQ. The CDR3 is 14 residues long. The CDR3: CASSFDRDVYEQYF. DNA for the CDR3: TGCGCCAGCAGCTTCGACAGGGATGTCTACGAGCAGTACTTC.